This T cell receptor beta chain came from a study of cytomegalovirus exposure and HLA in healthy donors. V was cut by 1 base and J by 4 bases, with 14 bases left in between. Germline CDR1 and CDR2: WSHSY and SAAADI. CDR3 length: 15 amino acids. The study ran its PCR with 60 Vbeta and 13 Jbeta primers. Generated by immunoSEQ multiplex PCR, the TCRdb table keeps only in-frame clones and is missing some. The table lists 100,000 to 150,000 clones, 75% to 90% of them singletons, with 1% in the top ten. The chain couples TRBV10-2 to TRBJ2-7, with D perhaps matching TRBD2 (6 bases). Sequencing was performed on PBMCs. This receptor was identified in a man aged 35 to 55 in good health and CMV-seronegative. In DNA form, the CDR3 reads TGCGCCAGCAGTGAGTTGGGGGGAGCGAGTTACGAGCAGTACTTC. Translating it yields CASSELGGASYEQYF.